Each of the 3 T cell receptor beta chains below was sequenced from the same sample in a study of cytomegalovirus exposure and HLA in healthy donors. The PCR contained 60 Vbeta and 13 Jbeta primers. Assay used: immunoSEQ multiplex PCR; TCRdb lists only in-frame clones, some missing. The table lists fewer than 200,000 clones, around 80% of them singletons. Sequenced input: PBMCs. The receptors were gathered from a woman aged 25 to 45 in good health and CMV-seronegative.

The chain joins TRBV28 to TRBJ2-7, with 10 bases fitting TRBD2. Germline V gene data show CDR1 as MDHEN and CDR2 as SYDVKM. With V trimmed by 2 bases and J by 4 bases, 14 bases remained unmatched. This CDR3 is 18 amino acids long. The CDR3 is CASSLTGPGAGGRYEQYF. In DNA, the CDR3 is TGTGCCAGCAGTTTAACTGGGCCTGGAGCGGGAGGGCGGTACGAGCAGTACTTC.

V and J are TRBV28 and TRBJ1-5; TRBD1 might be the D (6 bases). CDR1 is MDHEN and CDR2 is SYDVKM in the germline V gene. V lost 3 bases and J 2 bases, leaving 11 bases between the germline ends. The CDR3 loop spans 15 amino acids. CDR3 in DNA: TGTGCCAGCAGTTTGCTCGGACAGCGCAATCAGCCCCAGCATTTT. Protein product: CASSLLGQRNQPQHF.

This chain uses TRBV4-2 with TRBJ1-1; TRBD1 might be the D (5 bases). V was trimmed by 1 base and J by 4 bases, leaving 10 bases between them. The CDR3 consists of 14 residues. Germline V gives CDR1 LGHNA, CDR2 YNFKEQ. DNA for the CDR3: TGTGCCAGCAGCCAAGGATACGGGGGCACTGAAGCTTTCTTT. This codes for CASSQGYGGTEAFF.